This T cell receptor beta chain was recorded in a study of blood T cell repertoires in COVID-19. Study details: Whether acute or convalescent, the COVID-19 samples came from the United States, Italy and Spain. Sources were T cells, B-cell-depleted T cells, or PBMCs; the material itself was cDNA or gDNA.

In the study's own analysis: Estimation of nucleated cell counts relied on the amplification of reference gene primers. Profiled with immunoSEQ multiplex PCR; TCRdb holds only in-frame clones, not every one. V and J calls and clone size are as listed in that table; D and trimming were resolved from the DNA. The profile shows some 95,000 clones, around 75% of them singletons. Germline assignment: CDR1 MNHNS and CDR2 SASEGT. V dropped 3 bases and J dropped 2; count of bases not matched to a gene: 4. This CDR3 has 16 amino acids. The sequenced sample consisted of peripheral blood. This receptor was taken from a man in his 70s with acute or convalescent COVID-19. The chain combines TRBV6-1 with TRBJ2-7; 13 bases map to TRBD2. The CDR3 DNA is TGTGCCAGCAGTGATTTACTAGCGGGAGGGACCTACGAGCAGTACTTC. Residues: CASSDLLAGGTYEQYF.